This TCR beta chain was sequenced in a study of vaccination and CD4 T cells after COVID-19. This clonotype showed up just a few times. The target antigen is unknown. Study-wide results and caveats: Convalescent patient numbers were relatively low, with no early post-infection timepoints.

In germline, CDR1 is LNHNV, CDR2 YYDKDF (reference sequence). The CDR3 totals 15 residues. With V trimmed by 0 bases and J by 3 bases, 1 base remained unmatched. The treatment: approximately nine-day PBMC culture with coronavirus spike peptide pools or control peptides (ViraFEST assay). First, ViraFEST expanded antigen-specific T cells with peptide pools, and next it sequenced the TCRs. Cultured CD4+ T-cell DNA underwent Oncomine TCR Beta short-read sequencing. Via MiXCR, TCRdb re-called the PCR reads, giving one row per CDR3 protein. This table has around 21,000 distinct CDR3 sequences, roughly three fifths appearing once.

The chain employs TRBV15 and TRBJ1-1; 10 nucleotides agree with TRBD1. The TCR was taken from a human donor who had recovered from COVID-19. Sequencing used CD4+ T cells from blood, cultured in vitro, obtained after SARS-CoV-2 vaccination. Here the CDR3 reads CATSRDGTGDTEAFF. In DNA, the CDR3 is TGTGCCACCAGCAGAGACGGGACAGGGGACACTGAAGCTTTCTTT.